The entry that follows covers one T cell receptor beta chain sequence. The antigen is undetermined. These data come from a study of beta chain features in type 1 diabetes. Overall study results and limits: Insertions were fewer and deletions more numerous at VDJ junctions in type 1 diabetes patients. TCRB CDR3 length was moderately but significantly reduced in all four CD4+ subsets of Type 1 diabetes patients. High-TCR-expressing cells could be over-represented by cDNA sequencing.

Populations obtained by sorting all exceeded 98% purity. The whole isolated RNA underwent reverse transcription, so sequencing captured expressed TCRB transcripts. Using immunoSEQ multiplex PCR, the repertoire was profiled, and TCRdb retains in-frame clones only, with some absent. The sample includes 310,000 or so clones, 15% of them seen just once. The germline V gene has CDR1 MNHEY and CDR2 SMNVEV (reference sequence). The CDR3 has 13 residues. V lost 1 base and J 2 bases, leaving 5 bases between the germline ends. Sequencing used naive CD4+ T cells from blood. The receptor was derived from a man aged 18 to 35 with type 1 diabetes. This chain joins TRBV27 and TRBJ2-5; D is ambiguous. The CDR3: CASSLYEQETQYF. CDR3 coding DNA: TGTGCCAGCAGTTTATATGAGCAAGAGACCCAGTACTTC.